Below, 17 T cell receptor beta chains from the same sample are listed, as sequenced in a study of shared T cell receptors in the human thymus. Method: immunoSEQ multiplex PCR; TCRdb's copy keeps in-frame clones and lacks some. Of 700,000 or so clones in the sample, roughly 85% were seen once. These data also featured in a second study, about human thymus T cells.

Sequenced sample: thymocytes. Every receptor here comes from a girl under three years old with a congenital heart defect.

V gene TRBV6-5 combines with J gene TRBJ1-1, with TRBD1 as a possible D gene (5 bases). In germline, CDR1 is MNHEY, CDR2 SVGAGI. This CDR3 has 16 residues. V gave up 0 bases and J gave up 7 bases, with 18 bases separating them. CDR3 DNA: TGTGCCAGCAGTTACTCGAGCCAGGGAATCCGGAATGAAGCTTTCTTT. Translated: CASSYSSQGIRNEAFF.

The rearrangement joins TRBV28 to TRBJ2-3, with TRBD1 matching 8 bases. Germline V gives CDR1 MDHEN, CDR2 SYDVKM. V dropped 5 bases and J dropped 4; count of bases not matched to a gene: 8. The CDR3 runs to 15 residues. CDR3 amino acids: CASSPTGEGPDTQYF. The CDR3 DNA reads TGTGCCAGCAGTCCGACAGGGGAAGGTCCAGATACGCAGTATTTT.

V is TRBV6-5 and J is TRBJ1-5, with D unresolved. V was trimmed by 0 bases and J by 1 base, leaving 7 bases between them. CDR1 and CDR2 (germline): MNHEY, SVGAGI. This CDR3 has 15 amino acids. The CDR3 DNA follows: TGTGCCAGCAGTTACTCGAAGCAAAGCAATCAGCCCCAGCATTTT. Residues: CASSYSKQSNQPQHF.

Only one count was recorded for this clone. The V and J genes are TRBV7-2 and TRBJ1-1; 10 bases are shared with TRBD1. CDR3 length: 17 amino acids. CDR1 SGHTA and CDR2 FQGNSA come from the germline V gene. The trim removed 5 bases at V and 1 base at J, leaving 10 bases unmatched. CDR3 DNA sequence: TGTGCCAGCAGCCCCGGGACAGGGGCCGACCAGAACACTGAAGCTTTCTTT. Protein product: CASSPGTGADQNTEAFF.

This sequence joins TRBV6-1 and TRBJ2-6, with a possible D match to TRBD2 (6 bases). This CDR3 is built from 19 residues. Germline loops: CDR1 MNHNS, CDR2 SASEGT. With 0 bases removed from V and 1 base from J, the gap between germline ends came to 16 bases. Here the CDR3 DNA reads TGTGCCAGCAGTGAAGCTGGAGGGCCAACCCGATCTGGGGCCAACGTCCTGACTTTC. Residues: CASSEAGGPTRSGANVLTF.

CDR3 amino acids: CASSPSHWLDTQYF. Here the CDR3 DNA reads TGTGCCAGCAGCCCATCACATTGGTTAGATACGCAGTATTTT. The genes are TRBV5-6 and TRBJ2-3; no definite D call. The length of the CDR3 is 14 residues. Trimming shortened V by 4 bases and J by 5 bases, and 14 bases separated the two germline ends. Germline V gives CDR1 SGHDT, CDR2 YYEEEE.

V and J are TRBV5-1 and TRBJ1-1; 10 nucleotides agree with TRBD1. Per the germline V gene, CDR1 is SGHRS and CDR2 is YFSETQ. The CDR3 loop spans 16 amino acids. The V gene end was trimmed by 6 bases and the J gene end by 5 bases; junction bases not matched to a gene: 13. The CDR3 here is CASTMLGRTGGTEAFF. In DNA form, the CDR3 reads TGCGCCAGCACCATGCTCGGCCGGACAGGGGGGACTGAAGCTTTCTTT.

Here the CDR3 DNA reads TGCGCCAGCAGCCAACCGAATCTTGGCCAGCTCCCTAGCAATGAGCAGTTCTTC. Protein: CASSQPNLGQLPSNEQFF. The chain recombines TRBV4-1 with TRBJ2-1; D uncertain. V shed 2 bases and J shed 6 bases, with 23 bases lying between them. The CDR3 runs 18 residues. Germline loops: CDR1 MGHRA, CDR2 YSYEKL.

This rearrangement joins TRBV7-2 to TRBJ1-1; unclear D gene. V was trimmed by 5 bases and J by 10 bases, leaving 20 bases between them. Looked up from germline, CDR1 is SGHTA and CDR2 is FQGNSA. This CDR3 is 14 amino acids long. This CDR3 reads CASSDLSRADGAFF. The CDR3 DNA follows: TGTGCCAGCAGCGACCTCTCGAGGGCCGACGGAGCTTTCTTT.

The chain joins TRBV5-1 to TRBJ2-2, with D possibly matching TRBD1 (6 bases). The germline gives CDR1 SGHRS, CDR2 YFSETQ. V shed 5 bases and J shed 8 bases, with 16 bases lying between them. The CDR3 extends over 14 amino acids. In nucleotides, the CDR3 is TGCGCCAGCAGACGTAGACAGGAGAATGGGGAGCTGTTTTTT. It encodes CASRRRQENGELFF.

The V gene is TRBV19, the J gene TRBJ2-1, with a weak D call TRBD2 (5 bases). CDR3 size: 18 residues. Germline CDR1 and CDR2: LNHDA and SQIVND (reference sequence). Trimming pared 5 bases from V and 0 bases from J, leaving 20 bases between. CDR3 protein: CASSFLSGSPSSYNEQFF. In DNA form, the CDR3 reads TGTGCCAGTAGTTTCCTCTCGGGGAGCCCTAGCTCCTACAATGAGCAGTTCTTC.

The chain joins TRBV7-9 to TRBJ1-2, with 9 bases lining up with TRBD1. The junction had 5 bases not matched to a gene; V was cut back by 3 bases and J by 3 bases. Germline-derived CDR1 and CDR2 are SEHNR and FQNEAQ (reference sequence). The CDR3 is 15 residues long. CDR3 sequence: CASSFRDRDYYGYTF. The CDR3 DNA is TGTGCCAGCAGCTTCCGGGACAGGGATTACTATGGCTACACCTTC.

The rearrangement joins TRBV28 to TRBJ1-1, with TRBD1 as a possible D gene (5 bases). Trimming removed 4 bases at V and 0 bases at J, with 12 bases between. Looked up from germline, CDR1 is MDHEN and CDR2 is SYDVKM. The CDR3 is 15 amino acids. CDR3 coding DNA: TGTGCCAGCAGTTCGCAGGGATTACTGAACACTGAAGCTTTCTTT. It yields the protein CASSSQGLLNTEAFF.

The chain links TRBV25-1 to TRBJ1-1; 10 bases are shared with TRBD1. This CDR3 is built from 14 residues. V dropped 6 bases and J dropped 7; count of bases not matched to a gene: 8. Germline CDR1 and CDR2: MGHDK and SYGVNS. CDR3 amino acids: CASSPDRGKNEAFF. CDR3 coding DNA: TGTGCCAGCAGCCCGGACAGGGGGAAGAATGAAGCTTTCTTT.

The V call is TRBV29-1, the J call TRBJ1-4, with 8 bases aligning to TRBD1. With 4 bases clipped from V and 0 bases from J, the junction kept 7 bases outside the gene matches. Germline values: CDR1 SQVTM, CDR2 ANQGSEA. The CDR3 sequence is 16 residues long. CDR3 amino acids: CSVVGTGPSTNEKLFF. The DNA of the CDR3 is TGCAGCGTTGTTGGGACAGGCCCTTCAACTAATGAAAAACTGTTTTTT.

This chain links TRBV14 with TRBJ1-1, with no clear D. V was pared by 3 bases and J by 1 base, with 6 bases between. The CDR3 runs to 13 residues. Germline-derived CDR1 and CDR2 are SGHDN and FVKESK. The CDR3 nucleotides are TGTGCCAGCAGCCAGAGGTCGAACACTGAAGCTTTCTTT. Translation: CASSQRSNTEAFF.

The genes are TRBV5-8 and TRBJ1-5; the D gene is possibly TRBD1 (5 bases). CDR1 and CDR2 (germline): SGHTS, YDEGEE. The CDR3 runs to 11 residues. With 2 bases removed from V and 11 bases from J, the gap between germline ends came to 8 bases. The chain's CDR3 is CASSFLGAQHF. The CDR3 bases are TGTGCCAGCAGCTTTTTAGGGGCCCAGCATTTT. Drawing the rest from reference TRBV5-8 and TRBJ1-5, the complete variable domain is EAGVTQSPTHLIKTRGQQATLRCSPISGHTSVYWYQQALGLGLQFLLWYDEGEERNRGNFPPRFSGRQFPNYSSELNVNALELEDSALYLCASSFLGAQHFGDGTRLSIL.